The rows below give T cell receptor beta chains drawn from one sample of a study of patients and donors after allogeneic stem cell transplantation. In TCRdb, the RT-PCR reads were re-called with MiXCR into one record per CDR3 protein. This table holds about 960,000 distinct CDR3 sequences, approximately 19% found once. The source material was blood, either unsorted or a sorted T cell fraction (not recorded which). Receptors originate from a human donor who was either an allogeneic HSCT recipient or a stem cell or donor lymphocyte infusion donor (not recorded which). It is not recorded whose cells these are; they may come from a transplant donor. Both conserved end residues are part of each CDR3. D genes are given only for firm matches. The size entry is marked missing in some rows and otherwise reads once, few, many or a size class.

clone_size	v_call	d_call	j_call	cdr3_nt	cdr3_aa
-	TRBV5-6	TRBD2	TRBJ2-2	TGTGCCAGCAGCTCAGGGGCACTAGCGGGTTTGACCGGGGAGCTGTTTTTT	CASSSGALAGLTGELFF
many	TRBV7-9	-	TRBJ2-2	TGTGCCAGCAGCCGTGGATTGAACACCGGGGAGCTGTTTTTT	CASSRGLNTGELFF
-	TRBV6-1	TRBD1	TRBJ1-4	TGTGCCAGCAGTACAAACACCGCGACAGGGGGCAATGAAAAACTGTTTTTT	CASSTNTATGGNEKLFF
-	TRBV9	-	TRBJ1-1	TGTGCCAGCAGCGTACAAGCCCTCCAACCGGCGGCTGAAGCTTTCTTT	CASSVQALQPAAEAFF
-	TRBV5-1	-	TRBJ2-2	TGCGCCAGCAGCTTGCTCGGGGGCAGGGTAGCCACCGGGGAGCTGTTTTTT	CASSLLGGRVATGELFF
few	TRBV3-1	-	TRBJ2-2	TGTGCCAGCAGCCGCCTGACAGACAGGAACAGGGAGCTGTTTTTT	CASSRLTDRNRELFF
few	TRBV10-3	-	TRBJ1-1	TGTGCCATCAGTGATCAGGGTCGCGAAGCTTTCTTT	CAISDQGREAFF
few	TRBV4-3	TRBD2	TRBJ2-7	TGCGCCAGCAGCCAAAGCGGGGGTTTCGACGAGCAGTACTTC	CASSQSGGFDEQYF
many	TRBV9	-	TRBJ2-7	TGTGCCAGCAGTGTTCGTGGGGAGCAGTACTTC	CASSVRGEQYF
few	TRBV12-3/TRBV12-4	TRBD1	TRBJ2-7	TGTGCCAGCAGTTTGGGGACAGCGATTTTCGAGCAGTACTTC	CASSLGTAIFEQYF
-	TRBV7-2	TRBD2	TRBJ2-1	TGTGCCAGCAGACCGCAGGCGGGAGGTAACAATGAGCAGTTCTTC	CASRPQAGGNNEQFF
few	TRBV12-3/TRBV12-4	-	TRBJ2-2	TGTGCCAGCAGTGTGGGGTACACCGGGGAGCTGTTTTTT	CASSVGYTGELFF
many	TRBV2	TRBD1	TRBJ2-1	TGTGCCAGCAGTGTACAGGGGGGTGAGCAGTTCTTC	CASSVQGGEQFF
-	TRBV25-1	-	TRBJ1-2	TGTGACAGCAGTTACTGGGGGACCTCCTTATTTGGCTACACCTTC	CDSSYWGTSLFGYTF
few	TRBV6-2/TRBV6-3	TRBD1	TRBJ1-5	TGTGCCAGCAGAGAGGACACAGGGGCAAGGCAGCCCCAGCATTTT	CASREDTGARQPQHF
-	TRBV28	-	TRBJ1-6	TGTGCCAGCAGTCTTCCGGGAGTTCTAAATTCACCCCTCCACTTT	CASSLPGVLNSPLHF